This T cell receptor (beta chain) originates from a study of blood T cells in healthy people across ages. The CDR3 totals 14 residues. Trimming took off 6 bases at V and 11 bases at J, with 22 bases between the two ends. Germline V CDR1 and CDR2: MNHEY, SMNVEV (reference sequence). PCR was performed a second time for about 7 to 11 cycles using a sample-barcoded 5' primer and a J-beta primer mix. TCRdb analysed the 5' RACE reads with MiXCR anew, one entry per CDR3 protein. The sample comprises fewer than 1.5 million distinct CDR3 sequences, around 39% of which are singletons, and 7% to 9.5% rests with the top ten.

J is TRBJ2-5 and V is TRBV27, with a weak D call TRBD1 (5 bases). The clonotype was recovered from a woman younger than 35 in good health. Source material: blood. The CDR3 reads CASSPRAGSHEQYF. The CDR3 DNA follows: TGTGCCAGCAGCCCACGCGCAGGGTCCCATGAGCAGTACTTC.